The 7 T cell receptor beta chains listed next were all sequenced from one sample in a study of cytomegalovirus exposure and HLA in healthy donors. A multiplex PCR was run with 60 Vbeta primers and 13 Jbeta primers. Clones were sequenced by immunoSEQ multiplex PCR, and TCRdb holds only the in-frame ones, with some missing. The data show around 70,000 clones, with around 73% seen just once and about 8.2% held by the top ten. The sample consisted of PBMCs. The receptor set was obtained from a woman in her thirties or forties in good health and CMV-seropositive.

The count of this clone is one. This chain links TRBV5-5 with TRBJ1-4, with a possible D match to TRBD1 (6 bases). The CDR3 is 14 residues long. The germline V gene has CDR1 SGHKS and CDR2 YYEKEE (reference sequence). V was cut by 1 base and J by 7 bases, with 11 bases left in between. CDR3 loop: CASSLYGGREKLFF. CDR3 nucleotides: TGTGCCAGCAGCTTGTACGGGGGGCGTGAAAAACTGTTTTTT.

The CDR3 is CASSPGETGELFF. The CDR3 nucleotides read TGTGCCAGCAGCCCAGGGGAGACCGGGGAGCTGTTTTTT. The chain has TRBV4-2 and TRBJ2-2, with D possibly matching TRBD1 (6 bases). Germline CDR1 reads LGHNA; CDR2 reads YNFKEQ. This CDR3 region has 13 residues. Trimming removed 4 bases at V and 5 bases at J, with 8 bases between.

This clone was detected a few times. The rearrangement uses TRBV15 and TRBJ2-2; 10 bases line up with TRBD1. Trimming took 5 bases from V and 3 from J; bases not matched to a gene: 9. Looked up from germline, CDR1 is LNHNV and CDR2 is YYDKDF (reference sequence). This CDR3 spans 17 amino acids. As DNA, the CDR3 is TGTGCCACCAGCTCCTCCGGGACAGGGGTTTACACCGGGGAGCTGTTTTTT. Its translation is CATSSSGTGVYTGELFF.

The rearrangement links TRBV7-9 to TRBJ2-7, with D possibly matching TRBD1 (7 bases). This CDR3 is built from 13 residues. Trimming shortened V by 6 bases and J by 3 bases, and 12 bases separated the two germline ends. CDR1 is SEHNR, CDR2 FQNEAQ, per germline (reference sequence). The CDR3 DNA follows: TGTGCCAGCAGACCAGGGGGGTTCTACGAGCAGTACTTC. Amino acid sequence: CASRPGGFYEQYF.

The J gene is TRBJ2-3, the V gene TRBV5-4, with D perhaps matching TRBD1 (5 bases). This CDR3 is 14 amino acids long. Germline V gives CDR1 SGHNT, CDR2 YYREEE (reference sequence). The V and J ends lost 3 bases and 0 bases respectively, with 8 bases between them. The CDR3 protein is CASSYDRSTDTQYF. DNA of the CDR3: TGTGCCAGCAGCTACGACAGAAGCACAGATACGCAGTATTTT.

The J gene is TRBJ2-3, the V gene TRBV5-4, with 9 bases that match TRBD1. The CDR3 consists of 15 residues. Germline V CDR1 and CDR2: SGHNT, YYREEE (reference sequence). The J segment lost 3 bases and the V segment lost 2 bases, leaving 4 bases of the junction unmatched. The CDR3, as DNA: TGTGCCAGCAGCTTAGGACAGGGGTCTACAGATACGCAGTATTTT. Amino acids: CASSLGQGSTDTQYF.

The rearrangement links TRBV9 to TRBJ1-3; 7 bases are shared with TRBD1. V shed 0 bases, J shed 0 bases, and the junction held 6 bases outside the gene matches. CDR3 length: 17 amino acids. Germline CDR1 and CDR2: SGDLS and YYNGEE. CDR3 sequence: CASSVGGTASSGNTIYF. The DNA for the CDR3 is TGTGCCAGCAGCGTAGGAGGGACAGCAAGCTCTGGAAACACCATATATTTT. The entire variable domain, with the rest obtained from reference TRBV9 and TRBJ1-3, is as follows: DSGVTQTPKHLITATGQRVTLRCSPRSGDLSVYWYQQSLDQGLQFLIQYYNGEERAKGNILERFSAQQFPDLHSELNLSSLELGDSALYFCASSVGGTASSGNTIYFGEGSWLTVV.